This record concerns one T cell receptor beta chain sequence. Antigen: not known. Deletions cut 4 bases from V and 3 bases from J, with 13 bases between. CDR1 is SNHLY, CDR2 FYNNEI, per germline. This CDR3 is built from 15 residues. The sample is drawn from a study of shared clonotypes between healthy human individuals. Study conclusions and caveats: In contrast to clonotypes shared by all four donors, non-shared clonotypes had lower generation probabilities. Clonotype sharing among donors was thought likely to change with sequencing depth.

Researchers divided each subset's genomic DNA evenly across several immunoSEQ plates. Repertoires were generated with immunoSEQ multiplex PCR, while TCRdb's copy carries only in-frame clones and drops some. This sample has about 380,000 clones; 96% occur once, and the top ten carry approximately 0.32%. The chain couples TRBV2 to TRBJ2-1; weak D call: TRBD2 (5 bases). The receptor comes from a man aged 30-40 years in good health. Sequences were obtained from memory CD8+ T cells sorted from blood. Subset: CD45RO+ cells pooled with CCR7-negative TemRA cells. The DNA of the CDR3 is TGTGCCAGCAGTGCGCAGCGGTCTGGCTACAATGAGCAGTTCTTC. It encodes CASSAQRSGYNEQFF.